The clone carrying this T cell receptor beta chain has a single count. Its antigen is unidentified. The entry originates in a study of a mutant IDH1 vaccine in newly diagnosed glioma. In the study overall: Patients got their first vaccination 4-6 weeks after radiotherapy alone, or with temozolomide cycles. Previous treatment comprised radiotherapy, temozolomide, or both, mostly both.

Germline assignment: CDR1 MGHRA and CDR2 YSYEKL. Trimming at V came to 4 bases and at J to 7 bases, leaving 6 bases not matched to a gene. CDR3 length: 13 amino acids. Measured with immunoSEQ multiplex PCR; TCRdb has only the in-frame clones, and not every one. In the table there are fewer than 70,000 clones, about 88% of which are singletons. Time point given: week 35, safety follow-up. With topical imiquimod, each dose of the vaccine consisted of 300 ug of mutant IDH1 20-mer peptide. Eight vaccine doses were administered to patients at weeks 1, 3, 5, 7, 11, 15, 19 and 23. New WHO grade 3 or 4 astrocytomas that were IDH1-mutant and ATRX-lost had been found in donors.

The source material was PBMCs, sampled from a glioma patient whose treatment included an IDH1 peptide vaccine. The receptor was isolated from a man aged 30-40 years with glioma. The V call is TRBV4-1, the J call TRBJ1-2, with 7 bases aligning to TRBD1. The CDR3 loop is CASSPDREGGYTF. DNA of the CDR3: TGCGCCAGCAGCCCCGACAGGGAAGGTGGCTACACCTTC.